This T cell receptor beta chain was documented in a study of CD8+ T cells in alopecia areata. The length of the CDR3 is 19 residues. The germline gives CDR1 SGHAT, CDR2 FQNNGV. The V and J ends lost 4 bases and 3 bases, in that order; junction bases with no gene match: 15. The treatment here: oral pan-JAK inhibitor, 5-10 mg twice daily. Points on this clone: Its cognate antigen is unknown.

Extraction of RNA preceded its reverse transcription into cDNA, which served as the sequencing template. The table came from immunoSEQ multiplex PCR; TCRdb's copy has only in-frame clones and leaves some out. The sample lists 110,000 to 150,000 clones; 45% to 65% were seen once. Study observations and caveats: A great number of expanded lesional clones endured in scalp and blood during tofacitinib.

The chain combines TRBV11-2 with TRBJ2-3; TRBD2 matches at 11 bases. The material was CD8+ T cells sorted from blood, obtained at week 4, from a patient treated with tofacitinib. The clonotype originates from a human donor with alopecia areata. The CDR3 sequence is CASSSPPPLAGGPTDTQYF. The CDR3 bases are TGTGCCAGCAGCTCACCGCCCCCCCTAGCGGGGGGACCAACAGATACGCAGTATTTT.